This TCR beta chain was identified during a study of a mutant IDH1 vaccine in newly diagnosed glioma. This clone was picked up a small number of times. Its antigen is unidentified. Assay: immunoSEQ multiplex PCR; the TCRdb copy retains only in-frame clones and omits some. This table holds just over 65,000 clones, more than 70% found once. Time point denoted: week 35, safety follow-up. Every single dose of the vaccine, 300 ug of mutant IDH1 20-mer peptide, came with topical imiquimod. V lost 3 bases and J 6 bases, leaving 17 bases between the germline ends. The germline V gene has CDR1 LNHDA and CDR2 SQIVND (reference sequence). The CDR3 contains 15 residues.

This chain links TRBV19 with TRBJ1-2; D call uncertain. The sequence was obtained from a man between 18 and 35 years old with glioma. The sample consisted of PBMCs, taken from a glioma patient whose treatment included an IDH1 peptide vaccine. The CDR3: CASSIGGWGPDGYTF. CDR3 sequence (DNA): TGTGCCAGTAGTATTGGCGGCTGGGGTCCGGATGGCTACACCTTC. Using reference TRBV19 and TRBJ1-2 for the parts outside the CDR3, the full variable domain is DGGITQSPKYLFRKEGQNVTLSCEQNLNHDAMYWYRQDPGQGLRLIYYSQIVNDFQKGDIAEGYSVSREKKESFPLTVTSAQKNPTAFYLCASSIGGWGPDGYTFGSGTRLTVV.